This TCR beta chain was captured in a study of shared clonotypes between healthy human individuals. Generated by immunoSEQ multiplex PCR, the TCRdb table keeps only in-frame clones and is missing some. The sample has some 1.5 million clones; roughly 96% are singletons. Study-wide results and limits: Owing to a small donor count, the genetic and exposure-history diversity represented was limited. Researchers found naive subsets generally carried larger estimated richness than memory subsets. The sole specimen, blood, was sampled, and tissue repertoires likely differ. Rarefaction showed sorted-subset sequencing was incomplete despite large depth.

This CDR3 has 14 residues. The trim removed 4 bases at V and 4 bases at J, leaving 5 bases unmatched. Looked up from germline, CDR1 is SGHNT and CDR2 is YYREEE (reference sequence). Points on this clone: The antigen remains unidentified.

This receptor was obtained from a man aged 30 to 39 in good health. This chain joins TRBV5-4 and TRBJ2-7, with 10 nucleotides matching TRBD2. The specimen was naive CD4+ T cells sorted from blood. Subset defined: CD45RA+ positively selected. In DNA, the CDR3 is TGTGCCAGCAGCCCGACTAGCGGGTCATACGAGCAGTACTTC. Protein sequence: CASSPTSGSYEQYF.